Shown below are 30 T cell receptor beta chains from a single sample sequenced in a study of blood T cells in healthy people across ages. Alongside a J-beta primer mix, a sample-barcoded 5' primer served in a second PCR lasting roughly 7 to 11 cycles. Each CDR3 protein gets one entry after TCRdb re-called the 5' RACE reads with MiXCR. Among 850,000 to 1,000,000 distinct CDR3 sequences listed, 51% were seen once. The sequenced sample was blood. Receptors originate from an older woman in good health.

This clonotype was counted between two and nine times. This chain links TRBV2 with TRBJ2-5; 11 bases match TRBD2. The germline V gene has CDR1 SNHLY and CDR2 FYNNEI. Trimming took 0 bases from V and 2 from J; bases not matched to a gene: 20. The CDR3 totals 22 residues. The CDR3 sequence: CASSEALIRASGRTPGQETQYF. The CDR3 DNA sequence: TGTGCCAGCAGTGAAGCGCTGATCCGAGCTAGCGGGAGGACCCCGGGACAAGAGACCCAGTACTTC.

The V and J genes are TRBV2 and TRBJ2-1; 8 bases line up with TRBD2. The junction had 6 bases not matched to a gene; V was cut back by 3 bases and J by 5 bases. The CDR3 length is 15 residues. CDR1 SNHLY and CDR2 FYNNEI come from the germline V gene. In DNA, the CDR3 is TGTGCCAGCAGTGACGAACTAGCGGTACACAATGAGCAGTTCTTC. It yields the protein CASSDELAVHNEQFF.

The chain has TRBV4-3 and TRBJ2-3, with TRBD2 identical over 12 bases. Germline V gene lookup returns CDR1 LGHNA and CDR2 YSLEER. The V gene end was trimmed by 4 bases and the J gene end by 4 bases; junction bases not matched to a gene: 15. The CDR3 runs to 19 residues. CDR3 residues: CASSPDEVRLAGDPDTQYF. CDR3 sequence (DNA): TGCGCCAGCAGCCCTGATGAGGTTCGACTAGCGGGAGACCCAGATACGCAGTATTTT.

The chain has TRBV20-1 and TRBJ2-4; the D is unclear. This CDR3 has 15 residues. V gave up 2 bases and J gave up 2 bases, with 13 bases separating them. Germline lookup yields CDR1 DFQATT and CDR2 SNEGSKA (reference sequence). In DNA form, the CDR3 reads TGCAGTGCTAGATATGGAGTAGATCCCAAAAACATTCAGTACTTC. It codes for CSARYGVDPKNIQYF.

This clonotype was recorded a few times. Written as DNA, the CDR3 is TGTGCCAGCAGTGACACAGGAGTAGCCAAAAACATTCAGTACTTC. Its protein product is CASSDTGVAKNIQYF. This chain links TRBV6-2 or TRBV6-3 with TRBJ2-4; tentatively, D is TRBD1 (5 bases). Germline-derived CDR1 and CDR2 are MNHEY and SVGEGT. This CDR3 has 15 amino acids. Trimming removed 5 bases from V and 0 bases from J, with 11 bases in between.

The chain links TRBV5-6 to TRBJ2-7, with a weak D call TRBD2 (5 bases). The J call could be wrong; TRBJ2-5 is a better fit for the DNA end. Per germline, CDR1 SGHDT and CDR2 YYEEEE. CDR3 length: 14 residues. The chain's CDR3 is CASSFIRGLETQYF. CDR3 nucleotides: TGTGCCAGCAGCTTTATACGGGGTTTGGAGACCCAGTACTTC.

In DNA form, the CDR3 reads TGTGCCATCAGTGATGAGGGGATGAACACTGAAGCTTTCTTT. It translates to CAISDEGMNTEAFF. The V call is TRBV10-3, the J call TRBJ1-1; D may be TRBD1 (5 bases). The CDR3 runs to 14 residues. V lost 3 bases and J 0 bases, leaving 8 bases between the germline ends. Looked up from germline, CDR1 is ENHRY and CDR2 is SYGVKD.

CDR3 sequence reads: CASSRFPADTQYF. CDR3 coding DNA: TGTGCCAGCTCACGGTTCCCTGCGGATACGCAGTATTTT. This chain joins TRBV18 and TRBJ2-3, with unresolved D. CDR1 is KGHSH and CDR2 is LQKENI in the germline V gene. The CDR3 consists of 13 residues. The V end was cut by 4 bases, the J end by 6 bases, with 11 bases between.

This clonotype was seen only a few times. V and J are TRBV29-1 and TRBJ2-1; a weak D match, TRBD1 (5 bases). The V gene's germline CDR1 is SQVTM and CDR2 ANQGSEA. Trimming left V 3 bases short and J 0 bases short, with 12 bases between. The CDR3 extends over 15 amino acids. CDR3 bases: TGCAGCGTTGACTTGCAGGGAAGCTCCTACAATGAGCAGTTCTTC. Translated: CSVDLQGSSYNEQFF.

This clonotype was recorded a few times. V gene TRBV5-5 combines with J gene TRBJ2-7, with 9 bases aligning to TRBD2. The CDR3 has 16 amino acids. J gave up 2 bases and V 5 bases, and 11 bases lay outside the gene matches. CDR1 is SGHKS and CDR2 is YYEKEE in the germline V gene (reference sequence). CDR3 protein: CASRSAGSGSTYEQYF. The CDR3 DNA reads TGTGCCAGCAGGTCGGCGGGTAGCGGGAGTACCTACGAGCAGTACTTC.

J is TRBJ1-1 and V is TRBV2; 7 positions match TRBD1. The V segment lost 6 bases and the J segment 1 base; nucleotides outside the gene matches: 17. The CDR3 sequence is 18 residues long. The germline CDR1 and CDR2 sequences are SNHLY and FYNNEI. CDR3 sequence: CASRKTGRGLLGNTEAFF. As DNA, the CDR3 is TGTGCCAGCAGAAAGACAGGGCGAGGCCTCTTGGGGAACACTGAAGCTTTCTTT.

V and J are TRBV25-1 and TRBJ2-3; D call uncertain. This CDR3 contains 15 residues. The germline V gene encodes CDR1 MGHDK and CDR2 SYGVNS. Trimming stripped 3 bases from V and 4 bases from J, with 14 bases between. DNA of the CDR3: TGTGCCAGCAGTGATCCCGCTGGGTTCTCAGATACGCAGTATTTT. Encoded protein: CASSDPAGFSDTQYF. The full variable domain, its missing parts supplied by reference TRBV25-1 and TRBJ2-3, is EADIYQTPRYLVIGTGKKITLECSQTMGHDKMYWYQQDPGMELHLIHYSYGVNSTEKGDLSSESTVSRIRTEHFPLTLESARPSHTSQYLCASSDPAGFSDTQYFGPGTRLTVL.

The CDR3 nucleotides read TGTGCCAGCAGCCAAGATCCGGGGTTCTCCTACGAGCAGTACTTC. As protein: CASSQDPGFSYEQYF. The genes are TRBV4-2 and TRBJ2-7; a weak D match, TRBD2 (5 bases). CDR1 and CDR2 from the germline V gene are LGHNA and YNFKEQ. V lost 0 bases to trimming and J lost 0 bases, with 9 bases between them. The CDR3 contains 15 residues.

The J gene is TRBJ2-5, the V gene TRBV6-2 or TRBV6-3, with TRBD1 as a possible D gene (6 bases). Matching the DNA end better, TRBJ2-7 makes the J call doubtful. The CDR3 loop spans 16 amino acids. Germline V gene data show CDR1 as MNHEY and CDR2 as SVGEGT. The CDR3 is CASSYSIGQGIYEQYF. CDR3 sequence (DNA): TGTGCCAGCAGTTACTCGATTGGGCAGGGGATCTACGAGCAGTACTTC.

The chain's CDR3 is CSVARGLLNDGYTF. The CDR3 DNA follows: TGCAGCGTTGCTCGGGGGCTTTTAAACGATGGCTACACCTTC. The V gene is TRBV29-1, the J gene TRBJ1-2; possibly TRBD1 for D (6 bases). Germline V lookup: CDR1 SQVTM, CDR2 ANQGSEA. Between the trimmed V and J ends, which lost 4 bases and 6 bases, there was a span of 18 bases. The CDR3 loop spans 14 amino acids.

The chain couples TRBV29-1 to TRBJ2-1; the D gene is possibly TRBD1 (5 bases). TRBJ2-7 matches the DNA end more closely, so the J call is doubtful. The CDR3 spans 12 residues. From germline, CDR1 is SQVTM and CDR2 ANQGSEA. The CDR3 loop is CSVGGSYNEQYF. The CDR3 bases are TGCAGCGTTGGGGGCTCCTACAATGAGCAGTACTTC.

The CDR3 protein is CASSPGTSGRAARADTQYF. The CDR3 region has the DNA TGTGCCAGCAGTCCAGGGACTAGCGGGAGGGCCGCGAGGGCAGATACGCAGTATTTT. V usage is TRBV12-3 or TRBV12-4 and J usage is TRBJ2-3; 16 nucleotides align to TRBD2. The V segment lost 5 bases and the J segment 4 bases; nucleotides outside the gene matches: 12. The CDR3 length is 19 residues.

This clonotype was found a few times. This chain uses TRBV7-3 with TRBJ2-4; 7 nucleotides match TRBD1. Germline lookup yields CDR1 SGHTA and CDR2 FQGTGA. Unmatched junction bases numbered 8, after V lost 4 bases and J lost 8 bases. The CDR3 is 14 residues long. In DNA, the CDR3 is TGTGCCAGCAGCTACTCGACAGGGAGTCACATTCAGTACTTC. Its protein product is CASSYSTGSHIQYF. Full variable domain (rest looked up from reference TRBV7-3 and TRBJ2-4): GAGVSQTPSNKVTEKGKYVELRCDPISGHTALYWYRQSLGQGPEFLIYFQGTGAADDSGLPNDRFFAVRPEGSVSTLKIQRTERGDSAVYLCASSYSTGSHIQYFGAGTRLSVL.

This rearrangement joins TRBV10-2 to TRBJ2-2; 8 positions agree with TRBD1. There are 16 residues in the CDR3. Unmatched junction bases numbered 6, after V lost 1 base and J lost 5 bases. Germline CDR1 and CDR2: WSHSY and SAAADI. The CDR3 sequence is CASSELRTGRTGELFF. The CDR3 coding sequence is TGCGCCAGCAGTGAGTTGAGGACAGGGAGGACCGGGGAGCTGTTTTTT.

This clonotype was detected once. The V gene is TRBV6-2 or TRBV6-3, the J gene TRBJ2-5, with 13 positions matching TRBD2. The V and J ends lost 4 bases and 11 bases, in that order; junction bases with no gene match: 16. The CDR3 loop spans 17 amino acids. Germline V gene sequence: CDR1 MNHEY, CDR2 SVGEGT. The CDR3 nucleotides are TGTGCCAGCAGTTCGACTAGCGGGAGGATTTGGGACGATGGGCAGTACTTC. Residues: CASSSTSGRIWDDGQYF.

V usage is TRBV4-1 and J usage is TRBJ2-5; D uncertain. The J call may be faulty, since TRBJ2-7 better matches the DNA end. CDR3 size: 14 residues. The germline gives CDR1 MGHRA, CDR2 YSYEKL. This CDR3 is CASSQSTDIYEQYF. In DNA form, the CDR3 reads TGCGCCAGCAGCCAATCCACCGACATCTACGAGCAGTACTTC.

A few counts support this clonotype. This chain joins TRBV4-2 and TRBJ2-5, with 9 bases that match TRBD2. TRBJ2-7 explains the end of the DNA better; the J call may be wrong. The CDR3 has 16 residues. Germline V gene data show CDR1 as LGHNA and CDR2 as YNFKEQ. CDR3 nucleotides: TGTGCCAGCAGCCAAGGAGGGACTAGCTCCTCTCGCGAGCAGTACTTC. The encoded protein is CASSQGGTSSSREQYF.

This clonotype came up a few times. The rearrangement joins TRBV5-1 to TRBJ2-3; TRBD2 matches 8 bases. The length of the CDR3 is 16 residues. V lost 6 bases, J lost 0 bases, and 9 bases stayed unmatched. CDR1 and CDR2 (germline): SGHRS, YFSETQ. CDR3 sequence: CASIPLSGISTDTQYF. CDR3 DNA: TGCGCCAGCATTCCCCTTAGCGGGATCAGCACAGATACGCAGTATTTT.

This clonotype appeared a few times. This chain links TRBV20-1 with TRBJ2-7; D is possibly TRBD2 (5 bases). CDR1 is DFQATT and CDR2 is SNEGSKA in the germline V gene (reference sequence). V lost 5 bases, J lost 10 bases, and 18 bases lay in between. This CDR3 has 12 residues. The CDR3: CSAGAEPSTQYF. The DNA of the CDR3 is TGCAGTGCTGGAGCGGAGCCGAGTACCCAGTACTTC.

Only a few counts were recorded for this clonotype. V usage is TRBV29-1 and J usage is TRBJ2-2; possibly TRBD1 or TRBD2 for D (5 bases each). Germline-derived CDR1 and CDR2 are SQVTM and ANQGSEA. The CDR3 is 12 residues long. Trimming took 3 bases from V and 6 from J, leaving 8 bases between them. In nucleotides, the CDR3 is TGCAGCGTTGAGAGGGGAGCCGGGGAGCTGTTTTTT. It yields the protein CSVERGAGELFF.

The sample holds a few counts of this clonotype. The chain couples TRBV29-1 to TRBJ2-4; D might be TRBD1 (7 bases). The CDR3 totals 14 residues. Deletions cut 6 bases from V and 2 bases from J, with 14 bases between. The germline CDR1 and CDR2 sequences are SQVTM and ANQGSEA. The CDR3 protein is CSVEGAGPKNIQYF. CDR3 in DNA: TGCAGCGTGGAGGGGGCCGGGCCCAAAAACATTCAGTACTTC.

This chain links TRBV20-1 with TRBJ2-1, with TRBD1 as a possible D gene (5 bases). The CDR3 has 13 amino acids. V lost 3 bases to trimming and J lost 6 bases, with 12 bases between them. The germline CDR1 and CDR2 sequences are DFQATT and SNEGSKA (reference sequence). In nucleotides, the CDR3 is TGCAGTGCTAGTATTCTGGGGCCCAATGAGCAGTTCTTC. Protein sequence: CSASILGPNEQFF.

This clonotype has only one observation. This chain joins TRBV6-2 or TRBV6-3 and TRBJ1-5; D is undetermined. V was cut by 8 bases and J by 3 bases, with 8 bases left in between. Germline CDR1 and CDR2: MNHEY and SVGEGT. CDR3 length: 12 amino acids. CDR3 sequence reads: CASGGPNQPQHF. The CDR3 coding sequence is TGTGCCAGCGGCGGGCCCAATCAGCCCCAGCATTTT.

This rearrangement joins TRBV6-2 or TRBV6-3 to TRBJ2-3; D may match TRBD1 or TRBD2 (6 bases each). The germline gives CDR1 MNHEY, CDR2 SVGEGT. CDR3 length: 15 amino acids. Trimming left V 0 bases short and J 6 bases short, with 13 bases between. For the CDR3, the DNA is TGTGCCAGCAGTTACTCGAAGGGGGGCGCGGATACGCAGTATTTT. Amino acid sequence: CASSYSKGGADTQYF.

The J gene is TRBJ2-1, the V gene TRBV18; unclear D gene. The germline V and J ends were trimmed by 3 bases and 0 bases, with 12 bases remaining between them. The germline V gene has CDR1 KGHSH and CDR2 LQKENI. The CDR3 has 16 amino acids. CDR3 in amino acids: CASSPDRQSSYNEQFF. CDR3 bases: TGTGCCAGCTCACCGGATAGGCAGAGCTCCTACAATGAGCAGTTCTTC. The full variable domain, rest sourced from reference TRBV18 and TRBJ2-1, is NAGVMQNPRHLVRRRGQEARLRCSPMKGHSHVYWYRQLPEEGLKFMVYLQKENIIDESGMPKERFSAEFPKEGPSILRIQQVVRGDSAAYFCASSPDRQSSYNEQFFGPGTRLTVL.